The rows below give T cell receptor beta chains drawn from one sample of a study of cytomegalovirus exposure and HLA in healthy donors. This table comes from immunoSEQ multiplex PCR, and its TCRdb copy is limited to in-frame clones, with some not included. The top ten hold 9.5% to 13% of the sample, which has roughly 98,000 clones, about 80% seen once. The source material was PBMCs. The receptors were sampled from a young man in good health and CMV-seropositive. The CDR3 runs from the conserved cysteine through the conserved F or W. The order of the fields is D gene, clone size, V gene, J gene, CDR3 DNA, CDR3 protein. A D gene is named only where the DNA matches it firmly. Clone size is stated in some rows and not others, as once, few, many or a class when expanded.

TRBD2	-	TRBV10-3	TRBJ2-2	TGTGCCATCACCGGGAGGGCGGTCAACGGGGAGCTGTTTTTT	CAITGRAVNGELFF
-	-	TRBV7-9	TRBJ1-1	TGTGCCAGCAGGTTCGGCAGGGAATCTGAAGCTTTCTTT	CASRFGRESEAFF
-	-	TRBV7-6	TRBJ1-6	TGTGCCAGCAGCACATATGTGGATTCACCCCTCCACTTT	CASSTYVDSPLHF
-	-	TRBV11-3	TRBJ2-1	TGTGCCAGCAGCACAACCCCTTCCGATCCCGAGCAGTTCTTC	CASSTTPSDPEQFF
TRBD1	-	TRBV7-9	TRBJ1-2	TGTGCCAGCAGTCCTGGACAGGGCAACTGGGATGGCTACACCTTC	CASSPGQGNWDGYTF
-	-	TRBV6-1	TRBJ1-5	TGTGCCAGCAGTGAGTGGTCAGGGTGGCCCCAGCATTTT	CASSEWSGWPQHF
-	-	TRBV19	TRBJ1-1	TGTGCCAGTAGCCCGAACACCGGAGGGAACACTGAAGCTTTCTTT	CASSPNTGGNTEAFF
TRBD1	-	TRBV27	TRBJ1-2	TGTGCCAGCAGGATGGCAGGGGGTTGGGGAGGCTACACCTTC	CASRMAGGWGGYTF
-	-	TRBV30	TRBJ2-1	TGTGCCTGGAATAGACTAGAATTGAATGAGCAGTTCTTC	CAWNRLELNEQFF
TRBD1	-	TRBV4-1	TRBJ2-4	TGCGCCAGCAGCCAAGATTCGGGGACAGCGTACATTCAGTACTTC	CASSQDSGTAYIQYF
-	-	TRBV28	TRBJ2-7	TGTGCCAGCATCTGGGAGGGGGGAAGCGAGCAGTACTTC	CASIWEGGSEQYF
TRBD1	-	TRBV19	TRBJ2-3	TGTGCCAGTAGTATGCTAGGGACAGCCAGTAGCACAGATACGCAGTATTTT	CASSMLGTASSTDTQYF
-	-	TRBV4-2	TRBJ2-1	TGTGCCAGCAGCCAGGGGACTCTACACATGGGGAATGAGCAGTTCTTC	CASSQGTLHMGNEQFF
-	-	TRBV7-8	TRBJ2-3	TGTGCCACGACTCGCCCCAGCACAGATACGCAGTATTTT	CATTRPSTDTQYF
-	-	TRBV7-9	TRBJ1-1	TGTGCCAGCCGGAGATCCCTTCCTGAAGCTTTCTTT	CASRRSLPEAFF
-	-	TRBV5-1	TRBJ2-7	TGCGCCAGCAGGCCAGATTTTGCCTACGAGCAGTACTTC	CASRPDFAYEQYF
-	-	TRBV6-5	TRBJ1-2	TGTGCCAGCAGTCTTACACAGGCCTATGGCTACACCTTC	CASSLTQAYGYTF
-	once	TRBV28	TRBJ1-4	TGTGCCAGCAGTTTAAGGTCCGGAGGTTCAACTAATGAAAAACTGTTTTTT	CASSLRSGGSTNEKLFF
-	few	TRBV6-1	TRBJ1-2	TGTGCCAGCAGACCCCAGGGGTATTCCAACTATGGCTACACCTTC	CASRPQGYSNYGYTF
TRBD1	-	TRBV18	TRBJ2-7	TGTGCCAGCTCAAAGGGACAGGTAGACGAGCAGTACTTC	CASSKGQVDEQYF
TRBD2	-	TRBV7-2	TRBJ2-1	TGTGCCAGCAGCTCATTACCGGGACTAGCGGGGGAGTGGAATGAGCAGTTCTTC	CASSSLPGLAGEWNEQFF
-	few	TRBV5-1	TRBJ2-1	TGCGCCAGCAGCTTGGACACGAACAATGAGCAGTTCTTC	CASSLDTNNEQFF
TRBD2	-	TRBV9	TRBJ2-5	TGTGCCAGCAGCGGACCCAGACTAGCGGGGGGCCAAGAGACCCAGTACTTC	CASSGPRLAGGQETQYF
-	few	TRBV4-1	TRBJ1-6	TGCGCCAGCAGCCTACAAACAGGGAAGGTAGCTTCACCCCTCCACTTT	CASSLQTGKVASPLHF
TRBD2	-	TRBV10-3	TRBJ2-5	TGTGCCATCAGCGGGACTATCCAAGAGACCCAGTACTTC	CAISGTIQETQYF
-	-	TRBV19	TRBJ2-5	TGTGCCAGCTTCGACAGATTCCAAGAGACCCAGTACTTC	CASFDRFQETQYF
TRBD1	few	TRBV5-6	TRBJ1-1	TGTGCCAGCAGGGCGGGACAGGGGGCGTGGATGAACACTGAAGCTTTCTTT	CASRAGQGAWMNTEAFF
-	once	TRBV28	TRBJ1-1	TGTGCCAGCAGTACCACGGTATATAACACTGAAGCTTTCTTT	CASSTTVYNTEAFF
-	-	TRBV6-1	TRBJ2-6	TGTGCCAGCAGTGAGCCTTCTTCGACAGTTAACTCCTCTGGGGCCAACGTCCTGACTTTC	CASSEPSSTVNSSGANVLTF
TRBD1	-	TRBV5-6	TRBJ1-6	TGTGCCAGCAGATTGGGAACCGGGACAGGAAATTCACCCCTCCACTTT	CASRLGTGTGNSPLHF
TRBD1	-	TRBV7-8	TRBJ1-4	TGTGCCAGCAGCATTAGACAGGGGGCGACCGTTGTTAATGAAAAACTGTTTTTT	CASSIRQGATVVNEKLFF
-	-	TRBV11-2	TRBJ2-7	TGTGCCAGCAGCAAACAGTACCACGAGCAGTACTTC	CASSKQYHEQYF
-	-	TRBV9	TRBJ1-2	TGTGCCAGCAGCGTAGGACAACTAGCTAACTATGGCTACACCTTC	CASSVGQLANYGYTF
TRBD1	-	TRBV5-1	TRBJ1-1	TGCGCCAGCAGCTTGGGTGTCCGGGACAGGGGGCGAGACACTGAAGCTTTCTTT	CASSLGVRDRGRDTEAFF
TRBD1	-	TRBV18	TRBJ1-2	TGTGCCAGCTCACCGATACCGGACAGGGTGACTCGTGGCTACACCTTC	CASSPIPDRVTRGYTF
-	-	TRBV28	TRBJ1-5	TGTGCCAGCAGACCACAGGGACGGGAGCCCCAGCATTTT	CASRPQGREPQHF
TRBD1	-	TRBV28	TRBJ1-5	TGTGCCAGCAGGAAAAGACAGGGTCCCAGTTCATATCAGCCCCAGCATTTT	CASRKRQGPSSYQPQHF
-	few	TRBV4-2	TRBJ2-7	TGTTCCAGCAGCCTGGCGGCATACGAGCAGTACTTC	CSSSLAAYEQYF
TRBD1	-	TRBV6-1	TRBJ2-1	TGTGCCAACGGACAGGCTCCCTCGCGGGACAATGAGCAGTTCTTC	CANGQAPSRDNEQFF
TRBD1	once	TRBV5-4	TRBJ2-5	TGTGCCAGCAGACCCGGGACAGGGGCACAAGAGACCCAGTACTTC	CASRPGTGAQETQYF
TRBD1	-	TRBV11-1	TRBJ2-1	TGTGCCAGCAGCTTAAGGGGACAGGGGGCCTACAATGAGCAGTTCTTC	CASSLRGQGAYNEQFF
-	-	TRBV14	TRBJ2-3	TGTGCCAGCAGCCGGCTGGATACGCAGTATTTT	CASSRLDTQYF
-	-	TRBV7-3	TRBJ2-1	TGTGCCAGCCAGCTCGAATCCGGGGTAGGGGGTGAGCAGTTCTTC	CASQLESGVGGEQFF
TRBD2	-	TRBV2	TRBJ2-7	TGTGCTCGGACTAGCGGGGGACCCCCTAGCTCCTACGAGCAGTACTTC	CARTSGGPPSSYEQYF
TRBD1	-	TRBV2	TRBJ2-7	TGTGCCAGCATCGGGACAGCCTACGAGCAGTACTTC	CASIGTAYEQYF
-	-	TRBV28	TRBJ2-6	TGTGCCAGCAGTTTGGGAGGATCTGGGGCCAACGTCCTGACTTTC	CASSLGGSGANVLTF
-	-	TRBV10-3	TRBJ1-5	TGTGCCACTAAAACAGGCGACAATCAGCCCCAGCATTTT	CATKTGDNQPQHF
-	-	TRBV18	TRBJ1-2	TGTGCCAGCTGCCGGGATTCTAACTATGGCTACACCTTC	CASCRDSNYGYTF
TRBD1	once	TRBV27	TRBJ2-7	TGTGCCAGCAGTCCCAACAGGGGCTACGAGCAGTACTTC	CASSPNRGYEQYF
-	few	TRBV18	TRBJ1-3	TGTGCCAGCTCACCGCTCGACCGGGGGGGAAACACCATATATTTT	CASSPLDRGGNTIYF
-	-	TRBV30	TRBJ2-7	TGTGCCTGGACCGCAGAAACAGGGTCCTACGAGCAGTACTTC	CAWTAETGSYEQYF
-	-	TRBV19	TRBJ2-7	TGTGCCAGTAGTATTACAGTTACACGTCAGCACGAGCAGTACTTC	CASSITVTRQHEQYF
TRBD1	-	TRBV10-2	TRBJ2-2	TGCGCCAGCAGGACCTGGACAGGGGACACCGGGGAGCTGTTTTTT	CASRTWTGDTGELFF
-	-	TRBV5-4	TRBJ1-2	TGTGCCAGCAGCCCGGGGGGCGCCTATGGCTACACCTTC	CASSPGGAYGYTF